Presented here are 12 T cell receptor beta chains from one specimen sequenced in a study of T cells after posttransplantation cyclophosphamide. Clones were read by immunoSEQ multiplex PCR, and TCRdb kept only the in-frame ones, dropping some. The table shows tens of thousands of clones, with over 75% occurring only once. The naive gate required viable CD3+CD4+ or CD3+CD8+ cells with CCR7+CD45RA+CD45RO-CD95-CD27+CD28+ phenotype. The sequencing sample was made of naive CD4+ T cells sorted from blood. The receptors were sampled from a man aged 25-40 years in good health and a related stem cell transplant donor.

The chain has TRBV2 and TRBJ1-5; 7 nucleotides align to TRBD1. CDR1 and CDR2 from the germline V gene are SNHLY and FYNNEI. V shed 6 bases and J 3 bases; nucleotides not matched to a gene: 5. This CDR3 region has 14 residues. CDR3: CASRPTGANQPQHF. CDR3 in DNA: TGTGCCAGCAGACCAACAGGGGCCAATCAGCCCCAGCATTTT.

The chain has TRBV9 and TRBJ1-3; 9 nucleotides align to TRBD1. V was clipped by 2 bases and J by 2 bases; unmatched bases: 8. The germline V gene has CDR1 SGDLS and CDR2 YYNGEE. CDR3 length: 17 amino acids. CDR3 sequence (DNA): TGTGCCAGCAGCGTGCGCCGGGACAGGGTACCTGGAAACACCATATATTTT. It specifies CASSVRRDRVPGNTIYF.

This chain uses TRBV19 with TRBJ2-1; 7 positions match TRBD2. V was pared by 5 bases and J by 5 bases, with 6 bases of the junction left unmatched. This CDR3 region has 14 residues. From germline, CDR1 is LNHDA and CDR2 SQIVND (reference sequence). CDR3 loop: CASSWLAVNNEQFF. The CDR3 DNA reads TGTGCCAGTAGTTGGCTAGCGGTTAACAATGAGCAGTTCTTC. The full variable domain, completed using reference TRBV19 and TRBJ2-1, is DGGITQSPKYLFRKEGQNVTLSCEQNLNHDAMYWYRQDPGQGLRLIYYSQIVNDFQKGDIAEGYSVSREKKESFPLTVTSAQKNPTAFYLCASSWLAVNNEQFFGPGTRLTVL.

Comment on this clone: Compared with germline, one end of the junction differs, possibly owing to a read error. The chain joins TRBV28 to TRBJ1-3, with 8 bases matching TRBD1. The germline V gene encodes CDR1 MDHEN and CDR2 SYDVKM. CDR3 length equals 20 residues. CDR3 DNA sequence: TGTGCCAGCAGTCCCCGGACAGGGTCTAGTGAGGGTAGTTGGAGAAACACCACATATTTT. Its protein is CASSPRTGSSEGSWRNTTYF.

This chain connects TRBV10-1 to TRBJ2-7; 12 nucleotides match TRBD1. The germline V gene encodes CDR1 WNHNN and CDR2 SYGVQD (reference sequence). V shed 3 bases, J shed 2 bases, and the junction held 5 bases outside the gene matches. The CDR3 sequence is 16 residues long. Here the CDR3 DNA reads TGCGCCAGCAGTGATCCCGGGACAGGGGGCCCCTACGAGCAGTACTTC. Residues: CASSDPGTGGPYEQYF.

The gene calls are TRBV21-1 and TRBJ1-6. TRBV21-1 is termed a pseudogene. The CDR3 covers 19 residues. For the CDR3, the DNA is TGTGCCAGCAGCAAAGCACGGCGGCCGCTGAGCTCCTATAATTCACCCCTCCACTTT. Translating gives CASSKARRPLSSYNSPLHF.

CDR3 in amino acids: CATSTGTTYQETQYF. The CDR3 region has the DNA TGTGCCACCAGCACCGGGACAACGTACCAAGAGACCCAGTACTTC. The chain recombines TRBV15 with TRBJ2-5; TRBD1 might be the D (6 bases). The CDR3 consists of 15 residues. Germline CDR1 reads LNHNV; CDR2 reads YYDKDF (reference sequence). Trimming shortened V by 4 bases and J by 0 bases, and 12 bases separated the two germline ends.

The chain recombines TRBV19 with TRBJ1-5; 10 bases map to TRBD1. With V trimmed by 6 bases and J by 3 bases, 2 bases remained unmatched. This CDR3 has 14 residues. Germline V gene lookup returns CDR1 LNHDA and CDR2 SQIVND (reference sequence). The CDR3 sequence is CASSGQGDNQPQHF. DNA for the CDR3: TGTGCCAGTAGCGGACAGGGGGACAATCAGCCCCAGCATTTT.

V and J are TRBV7-2 and TRBJ2-3, with TRBD2 identical over 10 bases. Unmatched junction bases numbered 8, after V lost 5 bases and J lost 6 bases. This CDR3 contains 15 residues. Looked up from germline, CDR1 is SGHTA and CDR2 is FQGNSA. The CDR3 DNA reads as TGTGCCAGCAGCACCCAAGCGGGGGGGCAGGATACGCAGTATTTT. Protein sequence: CASSTQAGGQDTQYF.

V and J are TRBV5-1 and TRBJ2-7, with D perhaps TRBD2 (6 bases). This CDR3 has 12 amino acids. V gave up 4 bases and J gave up 5 bases, with 10 bases separating them. Germline-derived CDR1 and CDR2 are SGHRS and YFSETQ. CDR3: CASSARGDEQYF. CDR3 DNA sequence: TGCGCCAGCAGCGCGCGGGGAGACGAGCAGTACTTC.

The chain uses TRBV2 and TRBJ2-5, with 7 bases aligning to TRBD2. J was trimmed by 2 bases and V by 8 bases; bases with no gene match: 5. CDR3 length equals 13 residues. Germline-derived CDR1 and CDR2 are SNHLY and FYNNEI. The CDR3 bases are TGTGCCAGCCGTAGGGACTATCAAGAGACCCAGTACTTC. Residues: CASRRDYQETQYF. Full variable domain (missing parts from reference TRBV2 and TRBJ2-5): EPEVTQTPSHQVTQMGQEVILRCVPISNHLYFYWYRQILGQKVEFLVSFYNNEISEKSEIFDDQFSVERPDGSNFTLKIRSTKLEDSAMYFCASRRDYQETQYFGPGTRLLVL.

This clone was detected once. DNA for the CDR3: TGTGCCAGCAGTTTATATGGGCAGTCCACAGATACGCAGTATTTT. This codes for CASSLYGQSTDTQYF. This chain links TRBV28 with TRBJ2-3; no definite D call. The germline V gene has CDR1 MDHEN and CDR2 SYDVKM. Trimming took 1 base from V and 2 from J, leaving 10 bases between them. CDR3 length: 15 amino acids.